This passage covers 26 T cell receptor beta chains from one sample sequenced in a study of tumor-infiltrating lymphocytes in primary liver carcinoma. Reverse transcription of roughly 470 ng total RNA with a constant-region primer produced TCR beta cDNA. Nested multiplex PCR, run for three rounds with slightly modified ARM-PCR, yielded TCR beta libraries. TRBV1-TRBV30 forward primers paired with a C-beta reverse primer were used in the first two PCR rounds, which ran around 10 cycles each. Using its own MiXCR run on the multiplex PCR reads, TCRdb lists one record per CDR3 protein. The repertoire holds 180,000 or so distinct CDR3 sequences, with less than 65% as singletons. Unsorted whole blood supplied the RNA, and germline DNA was extracted too. The sequenced material came from peripheral blood. Receptor source: a man in his forties or fifties with primary liver carcinoma and hepatitis B virus infection.

Of note for this clonotype: This CDR3 fails to terminate in the conserved phenylalanine or tryptophan, so it likely reflects a read error. The chain uses TRBV30 and TRBJ1-1; 11 bases are shared with TRBD1. The V segment lost 3 bases and the J segment 3 bases; nucleotides outside the gene matches: 0. Germline V CDR1 and CDR2: GTSNPN, SVGIG (reference sequence). The CDR3 contains 13 residues. CDR3 DNA: TGTGCCTGGAGGGGACAGGGGGACACTGAAGCTTTCCTT. Its translation: CAWRGQGDTEAFL.

The rearrangement joins TRBV5-1 to TRBJ1-1, with a weak D call TRBD1 (5 bases). The V gene lost 0 bases and the J gene lost 5 bases, with 14 bases spanning the gap. The CDR3 extends over 15 amino acids. Germline V gives CDR1 SGHRS, CDR2 YFSETQ. CDR3 loop: CASSLGTSSGTEAFF. CDR3 bases: TGCGCCAGCAGCTTGGGTACCTCTTCAGGGACTGAAGCTTTCTTT.

The genes are TRBV7-9 and TRBJ2-7; TRBD2 is a possible D gene (5 bases). CDR1 and CDR2 (germline): SEHNR, FQNEAQ (reference sequence). V lost 1 base and J lost 6, with 13 bases in between. The CDR3 has 14 residues. CDR3 sequence reads: CASSLGAEGSEQYF. The CDR3 DNA reads TGTGCCAGCAGCTTAGGAGCGGAAGGGTCCGAGCAGTACTTC.

This chain connects TRBV13 to TRBJ1-1; TRBD1 aligns across 7 bases. Germline CDR1 PRHDT, CDR2 FYEKMQ (reference sequence). V was pared by 2 bases and J by 2 bases, with 8 bases of the junction left unmatched. This CDR3 spans 16 amino acids. The CDR3 is CASSLPPGQPNTEAFF. The CDR3 DNA sequence: TGTGCCAGCAGCTTACCCCCGGGACAGCCAAACACTGAAGCTTTCTTT.

The table lists this clonotype with many counts. The chain carries TRBV5-4 and TRBJ2-5, with D uncertain. There are 14 residues in the CDR3. Trimming removed 6 bases from V and 2 bases from J, with 14 bases in between. The germline CDR1 and CDR2 sequences are SGHNT and YYREEE (reference sequence). In DNA form, the CDR3 reads TGTGCCAGCAAGCTGGACCTCCCACAAGAGACCCAGTACTTC. Its protein product is CASKLDLPQETQYF.

The chain uses TRBV6-5 and TRBJ1-5; 9 positions agree with TRBD1. V trimming: 6 bases; J trimming: 0 bases; junction bases outside the gene matches: 3. The CDR3 extends over 15 amino acids. Germline V gene lookup returns CDR1 MNHEY and CDR2 SVGAGI. CDR3 region: CASRQGAGSNQPQHF. The CDR3 DNA sequence: TGTGCCAGCAGACAGGGGGCCGGTAGCAATCAGCCCCAGCATTTT.

In regard to this clonotype: One end of the junction does not line up with germline, which may come from a read error. The chain links TRBV6-5 to TRBJ1-2; possible D gene TRBD1, 6 bases. Germline values: CDR1 MNHEY, CDR2 SVGAGI. CDR3 length equals 14 residues. The CDR3 nucleotides read TGTGCCAGCAGTTACGCAGGGGCTAACTATGGCAACACCTTC. Encoded protein: CASSYAGANYGNTF.

This clonotype has just a few counts. The chain is built from TRBV6-2 or TRBV6-3 and TRBJ2-1; no definite D call. CDR3 size: 15 residues. The V and J ends lost 6 bases and 8 bases respectively, with 20 bases between them. CDR1 and CDR2 from the germline V gene are MNHEY and SVGEGT. The CDR3 coding sequence is TGTGCCAGCAGACCTCGAGCAGACTGGGTGGATGAGCAGTTCTTC. It specifies CASRPRADWVDEQFF.

The chain has TRBV11-2 and TRBJ2-1; D possibly uses TRBD1 or TRBD2 (5 bases each). CDR1 is SGHAT, CDR2 FQNNGV, per germline. The CDR3 length is 15 residues. The ends were cut back, 4 bases at V and 8 bases at J, with 18 bases in the middle. CDR3 in DNA: TGTGCCAGCAGCTCAGCCGGGGCAGGTGGCTATGAGCAGTTCTTC. This encodes CASSSAGAGGYEQFF.

This clonotype was observed a handful of times. V and J are TRBV29-1 and TRBJ2-5, with 8 bases lining up with TRBD1. CDR1 and CDR2 from the germline V gene are SQVTM and ANQGSEA. The V and J ends lost 6 bases and 1 base, in that order; junction bases with no gene match: 4. CDR3 length: 13 residues. CDR3 in amino acids: CSVRGTGQETQYF. In nucleotides, the CDR3 is TGCAGCGTCCGAGGGACAGGCCAAGAGACCCAGTACTTC.

This clonotype occurred a few times. The rearrangement links TRBV5-4 to TRBJ2-7; 7 positions match TRBD2. This CDR3 spans 13 amino acids. The V segment lost 0 bases and the J segment 6 bases; nucleotides outside the gene matches: 3. Germline lookup yields CDR1 SGHNT and CDR2 YYREEE (reference sequence). This CDR3 is CASSLASGIEQYF. The CDR3 bases are TGTGCCAGCAGCTTGGCAAGCGGGATCGAGCAGTACTTC.

This clonotype was found a few times. The chain is built from TRBV4-2 and TRBJ2-7; unclear D gene. CDR1 and CDR2 (germline): LGHNA, YNFKEQ. This CDR3 has 12 residues. Between the trimmed V and J ends, which lost 0 bases and 1 base, there was a span of 1 base. CDR3 in amino acids: CASSQESYEQYF. DNA for the CDR3: TGTGCCAGCAGCCAAGAGTCCTACGAGCAGTACTTC.

Concerning this clonotype: The conserved closing phenylalanine or tryptophan is absent in this CDR3, likely reflecting a read error. The chain joins TRBV7-8 to TRBJ2-5; D may be TRBD2 (5 bases). Germline CDR1 reads SGHVS; CDR2 reads FQNEAQ. Trimming shortened V by 6 bases and J by 1 base, and 24 bases separated the two germline ends. The CDR3 contains 18 residues. CDR3 residues: CASRLNLALSAFQETQYS. The CDR3 DNA is TGTGCCAGCAGGTTAAACCTAGCACTAAGCGCTTTCCAAGAGACCCAGTACTCC.

This clonotype has a count of ten or more. The CDR3 DNA follows: TGTGCCAGCAACCTTGACGGGACAGCCCTCTATGGCTACACCTTC. The encoded protein is CASNLDGTALYGYTF. The chain joins TRBV12-3 or TRBV12-4 to TRBJ1-2; 7 bases fit TRBD1. The CDR3 is 15 amino acids. Germline trimming cut 7 bases from V and 4 bases from J; bases unmatched to any gene: 12.

The chain couples TRBV5-1 to TRBJ2-1; possibly TRBD1 for D (5 bases). The CDR3 loop spans 11 amino acids. The ends were cut back, 5 bases at V and 8 bases at J, with 8 bases in the middle. CDR1 SGHRS and CDR2 YFSETQ come from the germline V gene. The CDR3 DNA follows: TGCGCCAGCAGGCAGGGCGATGAGCAGTTCTTC. This translates into CASRQGDEQFF.

V usage is TRBV7-9 and J usage is TRBJ2-1, with TRBD2 matching over 11 bases. V was pared by 5 bases and J by 1 base, with 10 bases of the junction left unmatched. The CDR3 length is 18 residues. Germline CDR1 reads SEHNR; CDR2 reads FQNEAQ (reference sequence). CDR3 sequence (DNA): TGTGCCAGCAGCCCACCGCGACTAGCGGGATGGTCCTACAATGAGCAGTTCTTC. Residues: CASSPPRLAGWSYNEQFF.

This clonotype has a count of ten or more. V and J are TRBV11-2 and TRBJ2-1; the D call may be TRBD1 or TRBD2 (6 bases each). The CDR3 runs to 16 residues. V gave up 0 bases and J gave up 8 bases, with 17 bases separating them. Per the germline V gene, CDR1 is SGHAT and CDR2 is FQNNGV. The CDR3 reads CASSLEGTGRFDEQFF. The CDR3 bases are TGTGCCAGCAGCTTAGAAGGTACAGGGAGGTTCGATGAGCAGTTCTTC.

This clonotype was seen only a few times. This chain joins TRBV6-6 and TRBJ2-3, with no clear D. CDR3 length: 11 amino acids. Looked up from germline, CDR1 is MNHNY and CDR2 is SVGAGI (reference sequence). The V gene lost 7 bases and the J gene lost 2 bases, with 4 bases spanning the gap. CDR3 bases: TGTGCCAGCACCTTCACAGATACGCAGTATTTT. Translating it yields CASTFTDTQYF.

This clonotype occurred many times. V and J are TRBV11-2 and TRBJ2-7; D remains ambiguous. The germline CDR1 and CDR2 sequences are SGHAT and FQNNGV. Trimming cost V 5 bases and J 2 bases, with 13 bases left between them. The CDR3 extends over 14 amino acids. In DNA form, the CDR3 reads TGTGCCAGCAGCCTCCGTATAGGGCCCTACGAGCAGTACTTC. Its protein product is CASSLRIGPYEQYF.

The rearrangement joins TRBV6-5 to TRBJ1-4, with no clear D. The V gene lost 5 bases and the J gene lost 0 bases, with 10 bases spanning the gap. The length of the CDR3 is 15 residues. Germline lookup yields CDR1 MNHEY and CDR2 SVGAGI. The CDR3, as DNA: TGTGCCAGCAGTCCCGACGGAGCAACTAATGAAAAACTGTTTTTT. Translating it yields CASSPDGATNEKLFF.

This clonotype was counted only a few times. A much larger clone sits a single nucleotide away, making a read error possible. In this CDR3 the conserved last residue, phenylalanine or tryptophan, is missing, so a read error is likely. The chain uses TRBV11-3 and TRBJ2-1, with 8 bases fitting TRBD2. The CDR3 runs 18 residues. Germline V gene sequence: CDR1 SGHNT, CDR2 YENEEA. The trim removed 1 base at V and 2 bases at J, leaving 10 bases unmatched. CDR3 DNA: TGTGCCAGCAGCTTAGTTCGGGGGGGGGCGGGAGCCTACAATGAGCAGTTCTAC. Its translation: CASSLVRGGAGAYNEQFY.

This clonotype has more than one count but fewer than ten. The chain links TRBV7-9 to TRBJ1-3; D is uncertain. Trimming cost V 0 bases and J 3 bases, with 3 bases left between them. The CDR3 runs to 13 residues. From germline, CDR1 is SEHNR and CDR2 FQNEAQ (reference sequence). The CDR3 nucleotides read TGTGCCAGCAGCTTAGCGGATGGAAACACCATATATTTT. It yields the protein CASSLADGNTIYF.

The table lists this clonotype with a few counts. This may be a read error, as it is one base from a much larger clone. The genes are TRBV11-2 and TRBJ2-3; TRBD2 aligns across 8 bases. Unmatched junction bases numbered 7, after V lost 1 base and J lost 1 base. Germline values: CDR1 SGHAT, CDR2 FQNNGV. CDR3 length: 17 amino acids. The CDR3 DNA sequence: TGTGCCAGCAGCTTAGGGACTAGCTGGATGCGCACAGATACGCAGTATTTT. Translating it yields CASSLGTSWMRTDTQYF. The variable domain in full, completed from reference TRBV11-2 and TRBJ2-3, reads EAGVAQSPRYKIIEKRQSVAFWCNPISGHATLYWYQQILGQGPKLLIQFQNNGVVDDSQLPKDRFSAERLKGVDSTLKIQPAKLEDSAVYLCASSLGTSWMRTDTQYFGPGTRLTVL.

Details on this clonotype: Mismatch with germline at one junction end may stem from a read error. The chain joins TRBV11-2 to TRBJ1-1; tentative D call: TRBD1 (6 bases). Germline V CDR1 and CDR2: SGHAT, FQNNGV. This CDR3 spans 15 amino acids. The CDR3 is CANSLEPGANTEAFF. Here the CDR3 DNA reads TGTGCCAACAGCTTAGAACCGGGGGCGAACACTGAAGCTTTCTTT.

As to this clonotype: Compared with germline, one end of the junction differs, possibly owing to a read error. The chain links TRBV12-3 or TRBV12-4 to TRBJ2-7, with a tentative D call TRBD2 (5 bases). The CDR3 extends over 14 amino acids. The CDR3 region has the DNA TGTGCCAGAAGTTTTGGTGACGGGGCCTACGAGCAGTACTTC. Translating gives CARSFGDGAYEQYF.

In regard to this clonotype: A clone one base away is much larger, so this may be a read error. This sequence joins TRBV29-1 and TRBJ2-1; 8 bases line up with TRBD1. From germline, CDR1 is SQVTM and CDR2 ANQGSEA. The CDR3 has 14 residues. CDR3 nucleotides: TGCATCGGAGATCCGGGACAGGCTAACAATGAGCAGTTCTTC. Amino acids: CIGDPGQANNEQFF.